A single sample gave rise to the 16 T cell receptor beta chains below, sequenced in a study of graft-versus-host responses after intestinal transplantation. The antigens for these receptors are not known. Method: immunoSEQ multiplex PCR; TCRdb's copy keeps in-frame clones and lacks some. Among about 26,000 clones listed, more than 75% were seen once. The sequenced sample was unstimulated CD4+ T cells sorted from spleen or lymph node cells, obtained before intestinal transplant. The receptor source for this set is a human donor who received an intestinal transplant.

V and J are TRBV18 and TRBJ1-5; tentatively, D is TRBD1 (6 bases). In germline, CDR1 is KGHSH, CDR2 LQKENI. CDR3 length: 16 amino acids. Trimming stripped 1 base from V and 2 bases from J, with 12 bases between. DNA of the CDR3: TGTGCCAGCTCACCACTCCCTCCAGGGGGCAATCAGCCCCAGCATTTT. This encodes CASSPLPPGGNQPQHF.

The chain links TRBV5-1 to TRBJ2-1, with D possibly matching TRBD2 (6 bases). The germline gives CDR1 SGHRS, CDR2 YFSETQ. This CDR3 has 16 amino acids. The V and J ends lost 0 bases and 0 bases respectively, with 10 bases between them. CDR3 loop: CASSLGGVSSYNEQFF. The DNA of the CDR3 is TGCGCCAGCAGCTTGGGCGGGGTCAGCTCCTACAATGAGCAGTTCTTC.

V gene TRBV7-9 combines with J gene TRBJ2-1; D possibly corresponds to TRBD2 (6 bases). This CDR3 spans 18 amino acids. Germline V gene sequence: CDR1 SEHNR, CDR2 FQNEAQ (reference sequence). The V end lost 4 bases, the J end lost 8 bases, and 27 bases lay between the germline ends. The CDR3 protein is CASSSLNRPGLAMHEQFF. The CDR3 DNA is TGTGCCAGCAGCTCTCTCAATCGGCCGGGACTTGCTATGCATGAGCAGTTCTTC.

The chain has TRBV6-9 and TRBJ1-6; possible D gene TRBD1, 6 bases. The germline V and J ends were trimmed by 4 bases and 10 bases, with 17 bases remaining between them. The CDR3 consists of 15 residues. Germline lookup yields CDR1 MNHGY and CDR2 SVAAGI. The DNA for the CDR3 is TGTGCCAGCAGTTCCCAACAGGTTGGGACATCACCCCTCCACTTT. This gives the protein CASSSQQVGTSPLHF.

The rearrangement uses TRBV5-4 and TRBJ2-3; no clear D. Germline loops: CDR1 SGHNT, CDR2 YYREEE (reference sequence). This CDR3 has 14 amino acids. The V end lost 6 bases, the J end lost 0 bases, and 11 bases lay between the germline ends. The CDR3 here is CASTPPDSTDTQYF. In DNA, the CDR3 is TGTGCCAGCACCCCCCCCGACAGCACAGATACGCAGTATTTT.

Worth noting for this clone: The same CDR3 also results from other DNA sequences found in this sample. This chain links TRBV2 with TRBJ2-5, with D uncertain. Germline values: CDR1 SNHLY, CDR2 FYNNEI. V gave up 5 bases and J gave up 5 bases, with 9 bases separating them. This CDR3 has 12 amino acids. The DNA of the CDR3 is TGTGCCAGCAGTTTTTATGGGGAGACCCAGTACTTC. Encoded protein: CASSFYGETQYF.

This clone was observed a handful of times. The chain carries TRBV7-3 and TRBJ2-3; D possibly corresponds to TRBD2 (6 bases). V dropped 4 bases and J dropped 9 bases, with 14 bases sitting between them. This CDR3 is built from 13 residues. Looked up from germline, CDR1 is SGHTA and CDR2 is FQGTGA. CDR3 DNA: TGTGCCAGCAGCTCTCCGACTAGTCCCACGCAGTATTTT. The encoded protein is CASSSPTSPTQYF.

The V call is TRBV6-5, the J call TRBJ2-7; no clear D. Deletions cut 7 bases from V and 2 bases from J, with 9 bases between. This CDR3 contains 12 residues. The germline V gene encodes CDR1 MNHEY and CDR2 SVGAGI. The CDR3 here is CASNHRPYEQYF. DNA for the CDR3: TGTGCCAGCAATCACCGACCCTACGAGCAGTACTTC.

The table lists this clone with a few counts. The chain recombines TRBV6-1 with TRBJ2-1, with a possible D match to TRBD2 (6 bases). The CDR3 has 12 amino acids. Germline V lookup: CDR1 MNHNS, CDR2 SASEGT. Trimming took off 7 bases at V and 5 bases at J, with 9 bases between the two ends. This CDR3 reads CASTRTNNEQFF. As DNA, the CDR3 is TGTGCCAGCACCCGGACTAACAATGAGCAGTTCTTC.

V is TRBV28 and J is TRBJ2-7; no reliable D call. Trimming left V 5 bases short and J 3 bases short, with 17 bases between. The V gene's germline CDR1 is MDHEN and CDR2 SYDVKM. The CDR3 sequence is 15 residues long. The CDR3 sequence is CASSISPGLGYEQYF. CDR3 nucleotides: TGTGCCAGCAGTATCTCCCCGGGTCTCGGCTACGAGCAGTACTTC.

This clone came up a few times. The gene calls are TRBV5-1 and TRBJ2-7; D gene unclear. The CDR3 extends over 14 amino acids. The V gene's germline CDR1 is SGHRS and CDR2 YFSETQ. V was clipped by 0 bases and J by 6 bases, with 13 bases between them. The CDR3 protein is CASSLDRGSGEQYF. CDR3 sequence (DNA): TGCGCCAGCAGCTTGGATCGCGGTTCGGGCGAGCAGTACTTC.

CDR3 nucleotides: TGTGCCAGTAGAGCGCCCCCGGGACAGGGTCCCGGCGGCACTGAAGCTTTCTTT. Translated: CASRAPPGQGPGGTEAFF. V usage is TRBV19 and J usage is TRBJ1-1; 9 bases line up with TRBD1. CDR1 and CDR2 (germline): LNHDA, SQIVND (reference sequence). The CDR3 has 18 residues. The V and J ends lost 6 bases and 4 bases, in that order; junction bases with no gene match: 18.

This clone has a handful of counts. This chain connects TRBV4-1 to TRBJ2-2; D unresolved. V lost 4 bases, J lost 6 bases, and 15 bases lay in between. The V gene's germline CDR1 is MGHRA and CDR2 YSYEKL. The length of the CDR3 is 15 residues. CDR3 DNA: TGCGCCAGCAGCCTCGGGCCCCCCGGTTCCGGGGAGCTGTTTTTT. Its protein is CASSLGPPGSGELFF.

The rearrangement joins TRBV21-1 to TRBJ1-2; the table's D call TRBD1 went unverified against the DNA. TRBV21-1 constitutes a pseudogene. The CDR3 has 13 residues. CDR3 residues: CASSTQGINGYTF. Here the CDR3 DNA reads TGTGCCAGCAGCACACAGGGGATAAATGGCTACACCTTC.

The rearrangement links TRBV18 to TRBJ1-1; D remains ambiguous. CDR1 is KGHSH, CDR2 LQKENI, per germline. The CDR3 length is 15 residues. V lost 2 bases, J lost 1 base, and 11 bases lay in between. CDR3 amino acids: CASSPLGGENTEAFF. CDR3 nucleotides: TGTGCCAGCTCACCATTGGGCGGCGAGAACACTGAAGCTTTCTTT.

CDR3 in DNA: TGTGCCAGCAGTTCCGGGGCCGGCAATCAGCCCCAGCATTTT. It codes for CASSSGAGNQPQHF. The chain combines TRBV28 with TRBJ1-5; perhaps TRBD1 as D (5 bases). Germline V gene sequence: CDR1 MDHEN, CDR2 SYDVKM. This CDR3 contains 14 residues. V was cut by 4 bases and J by 2 bases, with 9 bases left in between.